This record covers a single TCR beta chain. The length of the CDR3 is 15 residues. Losses at the gene ends were 0 bases for V and 7 bases for J; bases not matched to a gene: 5. Looked up from germline, CDR1 is SGHRS and CDR2 is YFSETQ. Indicated treatment: oral pan-JAK inhibitor, 5-10 mg twice daily. This record comes from a study of CD8+ T cells in alopecia areata. Extraction and reverse transcription of RNA yielded cDNA as the sequencing template. The table came from immunoSEQ multiplex PCR; TCRdb's copy has only in-frame clones and leaves some out. This table holds roughly 200,000 clones, around two fifths found once.

Source: CD4+ T cells sorted from blood, taken at approximately week 30, from a patient treated with tofacitinib. This receptor was obtained from a human donor with alopecia areata. The chain combines TRBV5-1 with TRBJ1-4, with 8 bases identical to TRBD1. CDR3: CASSLGTGLSEKLFF. CDR3 DNA sequence: TGCGCCAGCAGCTTGGGGACAGGGTTGAGTGAAAAACTGTTTTTT. Based on the CDR3 plus reference TRBV5-1 and TRBJ1-4, the full variable domain is KAGVTQTPRYLIKTRGQQVTLSCSPISGHRSVSWYQQTPGQGLQFLFEYFSETQRNKGNFPGRFSGRQFSNSRSEMNVSTLELGDSALYLCASSLGTGLSEKLFFGSGTQLSVL.